The rows below give T cell receptor beta chains drawn from one sample of a study of a mutant IDH1 vaccine in newly diagnosed glioma. Only in-frame clones appear in the TCRdb table, and some are missing; sequencing was by immunoSEQ multiplex PCR. The sample consists of about 25,000 clones, about three quarters of them appearing once. Which antigens these TCRs recognize remains unknown. The source material was PBMCs, sampled from a glioma patient whose treatment included an IDH1 peptide vaccine. These TCRs come from a middle-aged man with glioma. CDR3s include the opening cysteine and the closing phenylalanine or tryptophan. The D gene is left open where the match is weak. A row's size may be missing; if present it is once, few, many or a size class.

>TRBD1|.|TRBV6-5|TRBJ1-4
CASRDTGGFEKLFF
TGTGCCAGCAGAGATACAGGGGGCTTTGAAAAACTGTTTTTT
>.|.|TRBV2|TRBJ1-1
CASSPQGYTEAFF
TGTGCCAGCAGTCCACAGGGTTACACTGAAGCTTTCTTT
>.|.|TRBV6-1|TRBJ2-5
CASRFSRQVQETQYF
TGTGCCAGCAGATTCTCTCGACAGGTGCAAGAGACCCAGTACTTC
>.|.|TRBV5-8|TRBJ1-1
CASSFSDLNTEAFF
TGTGCCAGCAGCTTTTCTGATCTGAACACTGAAGCTTTCTTT
>TRBD1|once|TRBV29-1|TRBJ1-1
CSVSRGETEAFF
TGCAGCGTTTCCAGGGGGGAGACTGAAGCTTTCTTT
>.|.|TRBV5-8|TRBJ1-1
CASSLVTGIGKDTEAFF
TGTGCCAGCAGCTTGGTAACTGGTATAGGGAAAGACACTGAAGCTTTCTTT
>.|once|TRBV6-5|TRBJ1-3
CASSYSGESGNTIYF
TGTGCCAGCAGTTACTCGGGGGAGTCTGGAAACACCATATATTTT
>.|.|TRBV15|TRBJ1-4
CATSRTVEEKLFF
TGTGCCACCAGCAGAACAGTGGAAGAAAAACTGTTTTTT
>.|once|TRBV6-1|TRBJ1-2
CASSESRDYGYTF
TGTGCCAGCAGTGAATCCAGGGACTATGGCTACACCTTC
>TRBD2|.|TRBV6-5|TRBJ2-5
CASSYKREPPGTQYF
TGTGCCAGCAGTTACAAGCGGGAGCCACCGGGGACCCAGTACTTC
>TRBD2|.|TRBV9|TRBJ2-1
CASSKTSGNHNEQFF
TGTGCCAGCAGCAAGACTAGCGGGAACCACAATGAGCAGTTCTTC
>.|.|TRBV29-1|TRBJ2-2
CSVLKDAQFGGELFF
TGCAGCGTCTTGAAGGACGCCCAATTCGGGGGGGAGCTGTTTTTT
>.|once|TRBV28|TRBJ1-4
CAYSATNEKLFF
TGTGCCTACAGCGCAACTAATGAAAAACTGTTTTTT
>.|.|TRBV15|TRBJ1-1
CATSRDLRLNTEAFF
TGTGCCACCAGCAGAGACCTGAGGTTGAACACTGAAGCTTTCTTT
>.|.|TRBV7-2|TRBJ2-1
CASSPSGLPNEQFF
TGTGCCAGCAGCCCCTCGGGACTTCCTAATGAGCAGTTCTTC
>.|.|TRBV11-3|TRBJ2-5
CASSLGAGVQETQYF
TGTGCCAGCAGCTTAGGTGCAGGAGTCCAAGAGACCCAGTACTTC
>.|.|TRBV7-9|TRBJ2-7
CASSFGGNYEQYF
TGTGCCAGCAGCTTTGGGGGAAACTACGAGCAGTACTTC
>.|.|TRBV5-6|TRBJ1-2
CASSVGAAHYGYTF
TGTGCCAGCAGCGTCGGGGCGGCCCACTATGGCTACACCTTC
>TRBD1|.|TRBV5-1|TRBJ1-4
CASSVGQKNEKLFF
TGCGCCAGCAGCGTGGGACAGAAGAATGAAAAACTGTTTTTT
>.|.|TRBV10-2|TRBJ1-3
CATQGGNTIYF
TGCGCCACCCAGGGAGGAAACACCATATATTTT
>.|.|TRBV28|TRBJ2-3
CASREGGTDTQYF
TGTGCCAGCAGGGAGGGAGGCACAGATACGCAGTATTTT
>.|.|TRBV9|TRBJ2-7
CASSEGGGGSGEQYF
TGTGCCAGCAGCGAAGGAGGGGGCGGGAGTGGAGAGCAGTACTTC
>.|.|TRBV4-2|TRBJ2-5
CASSQPLGTRQETQYF
TGTGCCAGCAGCCAACCTCTTGGGACTCGACAAGAGACCCAGTACTTC
>.|.|TRBV6-1|TRBJ2-1
CASSREAGGVNEQFF
TGTGCCAGCAGCCGGGAGGCAGGGGGCGTGAATGAGCAGTTCTTC
>.|.|TRBV6-5|TRBJ2-1
CASSSLRRQFF
TGTGCCAGCAGTTCCCTCCGGAGGCAGTTCTTC
>.|.|TRBV6-5|TRBJ1-1
CASSYSRQPNTEAFF
TGTGCCAGCAGTTACTCGCGGCAGCCGAACACTGAAGCTTTCTTT
>TRBD2|.|TRBV5-4|TRBJ2-5
CASSSHRTSGETQYF
TGTGCCAGCAGCTCACACCGGACTAGCGGAGAGACCCAGTACTTC
>TRBD1|.|TRBV18|TRBJ1-1
CASSGDRLNTEAFF
TGTGCCAGCTCAGGGGACAGATTAAACACTGAAGCTTTCTTT
>.|.|TRBV19|TRBJ1-4
CASRGGAPNEKLFF
TGTGCCAGTAGGGGTGGGGCCCCTAATGAAAAACTGTTTTTT